This T cell receptor (beta chain) was recorded in a study of vaccination effects on CD4 cells after COVID-19. Whole-study context: Post-vaccine draws lagged the second dose by a median of 72 days. Findings and limits, study-wide: In vaccinees who were healthy, merely 1 out of 255 vaccine-induced clones cross-reacted with common cold coronaviruses. Pronounced clonal contraction occurred in clones induced by infection and by vaccine late after vaccination.

With 6 bases removed from V and 7 bases from J, the gap between germline ends came to 22 bases. CDR3 length equals 16 residues. Germline-derived CDR1 and CDR2 are MNHNY and SVGAGI (reference sequence). Clones were read by immunoSEQ multiplex PCR, and TCRdb kept only the in-frame ones, dropping some. The sample has 28,000 or so clones, around 82% seen once. Viral peptide pool expansion of antigen-specific CD4+ T cells preceded sequencing in the ViraFEST assay. An approximately ten-day culture period preceded the isolation of CD4+ T cells. Two doses of either BNT162b2 or mRNA-1273 were given to each participant. Cultures used 2.1 million or so PBMC per well, 9.5 to 10 IU/ml IL-2 and 10 ug/ml peptides. This clone was seen only once. Its antigen remains unknown.

This TCR was recovered from a human donor who received a COVID-19 vaccine. Some clones in this sample may be carry-over from other donors' samples. Source: CD4+ T cells from PBMCs cultured with HCoV-NL63 spike peptides, taken after COVID-19 vaccination. The chain recombines TRBV6-6 with TRBJ2-1; the D gene could be TRBD1 or TRBD2 (6 bases each). The CDR3 here is CASSPRGGGIGNEQFF. For the CDR3, the DNA is TGTGCCAGCAGCCCCCGAGGAGGGGGGATAGGGAATGAGCAGTTCTTC.